The 12 T cell receptor beta chains reported below all come from one sample, sequenced in a study of blood T cell repertoires in COVID-19. The method was immunoSEQ multiplex PCR; TCRdb's version includes in-frame clones alone and lacks a portion of them. The sample yields about 90,000 clones, about 88% seen once. Sequenced: peripheral blood. The source of these receptors is a man older than 75 with active or convalescent COVID-19.

This chain connects TRBV7-8 to TRBJ1-5; D call uncertain. CDR1 is SGHVS and CDR2 is FQNEAQ in the germline V gene. The CDR3 consists of 13 residues. Between the trimmed V and J ends, which lost 5 bases and 4 bases, there was a span of 9 bases. CDR3 sequence reads: CASSNRRNQPQHF. The CDR3 DNA reads as TGTGCCAGCAGCAACCGGAGGAATCAGCCCCAGCATTTT.

This clone was seen more than once but under ten times. This sequence joins TRBV25-1 and TRBJ2-5; the D gene is possibly TRBD1 (5 bases). CDR1 is MGHDK and CDR2 is SYGVNS in the germline V gene. This CDR3 spans 16 amino acids. V lost 1 base and J lost 4, with 16 bases in between. The CDR3: CASSESFQGNLETQYF. Here the CDR3 DNA reads TGTGCCAGCAGTGAATCCTTCCAGGGAAACCTAGAGACCCAGTACTTC.

The V and J genes are TRBV5-1 and TRBJ2-7; TRBD1 matches 7 bases. CDR1 SGHRS and CDR2 YFSETQ come from the germline V gene. The CDR3 sequence is 13 residues long. V lost 0 bases and J lost 5; bases outside the gene matches: 2. The DNA for the CDR3 is TGCGCCAGCAGCTTGGGACAGGGTAACGAGCAGTACTTC. As protein: CASSLGQGNEQYF.

The chain employs TRBV28 and TRBJ2-3; TRBD2 matches at 13 bases. There are 16 residues in the CDR3. Trimming at V came to 6 bases and at J to 3 bases, leaving 6 bases not matched to a gene. The V gene's germline CDR1 is MDHEN and CDR2 SYDVKM. The DNA of the CDR3 is TGTGCCAGCAGATCGGGACTAGCGGGGACGACAGATACGCAGTATTTT. Its translation: CASRSGLAGTTDTQYF.

This rearrangement joins TRBV5-1 to TRBJ2-7; D remains unclear. Germline CDR1 SGHRS, CDR2 YFSETQ. V lost 5 bases and J 5 bases, leaving 14 bases between the germline ends. This CDR3 region has 13 residues. CDR3 sequence reads: CASRPTSSDEQYF. The CDR3 region has the DNA TGCGCCAGCAGACCGACCAGCAGCGACGAGCAGTACTTC.

This clone came up once. This chain uses TRBV7-2 with TRBJ2-1; the match to TRBD2 covers 7 bases. Germline loops: CDR1 SGHTA, CDR2 FQGNSA. The CDR3 has 15 residues. With 1 base clipped from V and 4 bases from J, the junction kept 4 bases outside the gene matches. This CDR3 reads CASSLDLAEYNEQFF. In DNA form, the CDR3 reads TGTGCCAGCAGCTTAGATCTAGCGGAGTACAATGAGCAGTTCTTC.

The V gene is TRBV11-2, the J gene TRBJ2-7; 7 bases line up with TRBD1. Germline V gene sequence: CDR1 SGHAT, CDR2 FQNNGV. The CDR3 consists of 18 residues. Unmatched junction bases numbered 16, after V lost 5 bases and J lost 0 bases. The CDR3 DNA sequence: TGTGCCAGCAGCGCCCAGGCATTCAACAGGGGCATCTCCTACGAGCAGTACTTC. This translates into CASSAQAFNRGISYEQYF. The full variable domain, completed using reference TRBV11-2 and TRBJ2-7, is EAGVAQSPRYKIIEKRQSVAFWCNPISGHATLYWYQQILGQGPKLLIQFQNNGVVDDSQLPKDRFSAERLKGVDSTLKIQPAKLEDSAVYLCASSAQAFNRGISYEQYFGPGTRLTVT.

The table lists this clone with a count of one. This chain joins TRBV9 and TRBJ2-2, with 7 positions matching TRBD1. Germline V gene data show CDR1 as SGDLS and CDR2 as YYNGEE. The CDR3 is 15 amino acids. Trimming removed 3 bases from V and 6 bases from J; junction bases left unmatched: 8. The CDR3 spells CASSARQGNPGELFF. CDR3 nucleotide sequence: TGTGCCAGCAGCGCACGACAGGGTAACCCCGGGGAGCTGTTTTTT.

J is TRBJ1-1 and V is TRBV29-1; 11 positions agree with TRBD1. CDR1 is SQVTM, CDR2 ANQGSEA, per germline. Losses at the gene ends were 5 bases for V and 10 bases for J; bases not matched to a gene: 12. The CDR3 is made up of 14 amino acids. The CDR3: CSVTTGTGGSRAFF. For the CDR3, the DNA is TGCAGCGTTACTACCGGGACAGGGGGGTCGAGAGCTTTCTTT.

The chain combines TRBV11-3 with TRBJ1-1; D may be TRBD1 (5 bases). CDR1 SGHNT and CDR2 YENEEA come from the germline V gene. CDR3 length: 14 amino acids. Trimming took 5 bases from V and 0 from J, leaving 10 bases between them. The chain's CDR3 is CASSPGGVNTEAFF. The CDR3 DNA is TGTGCCAGCAGCCCCGGGGGAGTGAACACTGAAGCTTTCTTT.

V gene TRBV9 combines with J gene TRBJ1-2; D unresolved. Germline V CDR1 and CDR2: SGDLS, YYNGEE. V lost 0 bases and J lost 4, with 13 bases in between. This CDR3 is built from 15 residues. The CDR3: CASSVDVGVSYGYTF. The CDR3 region has the DNA TGTGCCAGCAGCGTAGACGTGGGCGTTAGCTATGGCTACACCTTC.

V gene TRBV7-3 combines with J gene TRBJ2-1; 11 bases match TRBD2. The CDR3 length is 15 residues. J lost 4 bases, V lost 5 bases, and 4 bases had no gene match. The germline gives CDR1 SGHTA, CDR2 FQGTGA. CDR3 region: CASSPTSGEYNEQFF. The CDR3 DNA reads as TGTGCCAGCAGCCCGACTAGCGGGGAATACAATGAGCAGTTCTTC.